The sequence of this T cell receptor beta chain was determined in a study of cytomegalovirus exposure and HLA in healthy donors. The PCR made use of 60 Vbeta and 13 Jbeta primers. Data came from immunoSEQ multiplex PCR; TCRdb stores just in-frame clones and leaves some out. The data contain 280,000 or so clones, over 85% of them singletons. Material for sequencing was PBMCs. The clonotype comes from a woman aged 18-29 years in good health and CMV-seronegative.

For the CDR3, the DNA is TGTGCCAGCAGCAAAAACCGACAGGCCCGCGGTGACGAGCAGTACTTC. As protein: CASSKNRQARGDEQYF. The chain couples TRBV7-9 to TRBJ2-7; maybe TRBD1 (6 bases). Per the germline V gene, CDR1 is SEHNR and CDR2 is FQNEAQ (reference sequence). The CDR3 has 16 amino acids. V shed 5 bases and J shed 5 bases, with 22 bases lying between them.